This TCR beta chain was identified in a study of cytomegalovirus exposure and HLA in healthy donors. In the study overall: From donors who were HLA-typed, an early data release held 80 million to 95 million unique TCRs. Study outcomes and limitations: Accurate prediction of most subjects' HLA-A and HLA-B alleles from TCR beta sequences was reported.

Trimming shortened V by 4 bases and J by 2 bases, and 9 bases separated the two germline ends. The CDR3 contains 14 residues. The germline V gene has CDR1 MGHRA and CDR2 YSYEKL. To note about this clone: The antigen is undetermined.

Researchers ran the PCR with 60 Vbeta and 13 Jbeta primers. Generated by immunoSEQ multiplex PCR, the TCRdb table keeps only in-frame clones and is missing some. The sample holds 150,000 to 180,000 clones, around 74% seen once. This clonotype was sampled from a man aged 18 to 30 in good health and CMV-seronegative. Material: PBMCs. J is TRBJ1-5 and V is TRBV4-1, with D possibly matching TRBD1 (5 bases). The CDR3 spells CASSPWGGNQPQHF. The CDR3 nucleotides read TGCGCCAGCAGCCCGTGGGGGGGCAATCAGCCCCAGCATTTT.